This TCR beta chain came from a study of T cells after yellow fever vaccination. Across the study: Some fractions had low cell numbers, and these were prepared with SMART-Seq v4 Ultra Low Input. Study outcomes and limitations: Most primary-vaccination clones reappeared after the booster (around 95% CD4, about 88% CD8). The secondary response was weaker, and its peak arrived faster, on day 5 versus 15.

5'RACE template switching generated TCR cDNA, adding a universal primer site and UMIs. Using its own MiXCR run on the 5' RACE reads, TCRdb lists one record per CDR3 protein. The sample lists 300,000 to 450,000 distinct CDR3 sequences, around 6.4% occurring once. Turning to this clonotype: What it binds is unknown.

With V trimmed by 5 bases and J by 5 bases, 10 bases remained unmatched. There are 14 residues in the CDR3. Germline-derived CDR1 and CDR2 are DFQATT and SNEGSKA (reference sequence). The V gene is TRBV20-1, the J gene TRBJ2-5; 8 bases match TRBD2. Sequencing used PBMCs, obtained 5 days after the yellow fever booster vaccination. This receptor was identified in a man aged 30-40 years who received the YFV17D yellow fever vaccine. DNA of the CDR3: TGCAGTGCTTCTCTAGCGGGCCGGCGTGAGACCCAGTACTTC. Translated, it gives CSASLAGRRETQYF.